This T cell receptor (beta chain) was sequenced for a study of identical twins. Via MiXCR, TCRdb re-called the 5' RACE reads, giving one row per CDR3 protein. The table lists 600,000 to 700,000 distinct CDR3 sequences, about 20% of them singletons. J lost 9 bases, V lost 1 base, and 5 bases had no gene match. The V gene's germline CDR1 is DFQATT and CDR2 SNEGSKA (reference sequence). The CDR3 length is 13 residues. As regards this clonotype: The antigen remains unidentified.

Study outcomes and limitations: The authors drew conclusions from cross-sectional statistical analysis rather than following the same donors. There was more out-of-frame TCR alpha sharing in monozygotic twins than models estimated. The authors noted that invariant MAIT and iNKT cells could partly confound zero-insertion analyses.

This sample was shared with a second study, whose subject was T cells expressing NK-cell markers. This second report adds: Sequenced donors, eight in total, included seven who were HCMV-seropositive and one who was seronegative.

The sequencing sample was made of PBMCs. The origin of this receptor is a woman aged 18-29 years in good health. The J gene is TRBJ2-7, the V gene TRBV20-1; 11 bases are a match to TRBD2. The CDR3 coding sequence is TGCAGTGCTAGAGGACTAGCGGGACTCGGGCAGTACTTC. Protein sequence: CSARGLAGLGQYF.